This TCR beta chain was documented in a study of T cells after yellow fever vaccination (dated by TCRdb to about 2019). About the investigation overall: Libraries from fractions with low cell numbers were prepared with the SMART-Seq v4 Ultra Low Input RNA kit. Blood was collected at multiple timepoints before and after primary and secondary immunization, and bulk PBMC replicates and cell subsets were isolated. To track T-cell clones before and after primary and booster YFV17D yellow fever vaccination, bulk TCR alpha and beta repertoires were sequenced longitudinally. Two healthy male donors, one aged 18 to 30 and one aged 30 to 40 years, made up the cohort. The research as a whole found: The study included only two donors, which limits how far the findings can be generalized. Most clones expanded after primary vaccination (almost 97% of CD4 and 88% of CD8) were re-detected after the booster, suggesting that broad memory maintenance occurred. A small share of clonotypes was detected in both CD4 and CD8 compartments, with the overlap likely arising from convergent recombination. Computational filtering was required because FACS-sorted repertoires could contain abundant contaminating clonotypes from the bulk population. Compared with the primary T-cell response, the secondary T-cell response was weaker but faster, peaking on day 5 rather than day 15.

The sample's treatment or condition label, in plain terms: live attenuated yellow fever vaccine strain. A standard Ficoll-Paque protocol was used to isolate PBMCs from peripheral blood. Dynabeads CD4 and CD8 positive selection kits were used to isolate CD4 and CD8 T-cell fractions. TriZol was used to extract RNA from bulk PBMCs, CD4 and CD8 fractions, and dextramer-positive and dextramer-negative fractions. TCR cDNA was synthesized by 5'RACE template switching, through which a universal primer site and unique molecular identifiers were introduced. cDNA synthesis was primed from both the TCR alpha and TCR beta constant segments. Library amplification used two PCR steps, and the second PCR step added sample barcodes and sequencing adapters. Sequencing of libraries was performed on Illumina HiSeq 2500 (2x100 bp) or NovaSeq (2x150 bp). As for the authors' bioinformatics: MIGEC handled demultiplexing of reads and collapsing into UMI consensus sequences, while MiXCR performed V(D)J alignment. Vaccine-responding clonotypes were defined with edgeR using replicate PBMC samples, requiring FDR below 0.01 and a log2 fold change above 5 up to day 15. Each bulk clonotype received a CD4 or CD8 identity based on whether the sequenced CD4 or CD8 repertoire contained that clonotype at higher abundance. The raw public data were reprocessed by TCRdb itself: fastp quality trimming at Q25, MiXCR clonotype calling, in-frame beta chains only. Every distinct CDR3 protein forms one entry, paired with its most common genes and DNA. The V and J calls follow TCRdb's processing rather than the paper's. This sample is represented by nearly 70,000 distinct CDR3 sequences; 6.5% of them were singletons. Around a third of the sample lies in the top ten.

From the cysteine up to the phenylalanine, the CDR3 has a length of 14 residues. The entry retains the CDR3 DNA only, 42 bases that are in frame from base 1. The germline V gene sets CDR1 to MNHEY and CDR2 to SVGAGI. The trim is 4 bases for V and 3 bases for J, with a gap of 13 bases between the germline ends. This clonotype was detected only a few times. It has no known antigen specificity. Base-call qualities are not available, and no considerably larger clone is one nucleotide away. The receptor chain draws on TRBV6-5 and TRBJ2-7, with the D gene uncertain. The sample here was CD8+ T cells sorted from PBMCs, taken about 41 days after the first yellow fever vaccination. The receptor comes from a young man who received the YFV17D yellow fever vaccine. The CDR3 region has the sequence CASSFSSEYYEQYF. The bases are TGTGCCAGCAGTTTTTCCTCCGAGTACTACGAGCAGTACTTC.